The T cell receptor beta chain described here comes from a study of PD-L1 blockade in urothelial cancer. The time point was: peripheral blood 6 weeks after treatment start. Patients had locally advanced or metastatic urothelial carcinoma. Method: immunoSEQ multiplex PCR; TCRdb's copy keeps in-frame clones and lacks some. The table shows nearly 50,000 clones, with roughly 88% occurring only once. The clonotype comes from a middle-aged man with urothelial cancer. Sequenced here: PBMCs, sampled around atezolizumab (anti-PD-L1) treatment.

The CDR3 protein is CASSPISPGDPPLNYGYTF. The CDR3 DNA is TGTGCCAGCTCACCAATCTCTCCAGGGGATCCCCCCCTTAACTATGGCTACACCTTC. V and J are TRBV18 and TRBJ1-2, with a weak D call TRBD1 (6 bases). V lost 2 bases to trimming and J lost 1 base, with 23 bases between them. Germline assignment: CDR1 KGHSH and CDR2 LQKENI. This CDR3 has 19 residues.